The entry below gives a single TCR beta chain sequence along with its context. The data originate from a study of blood T cell repertoires in COVID-19. Study as a whole: Both acute and convalescent COVID-19 samples were obtained from the United States, Italy and Spain. Sources were T cells, B-cell-depleted T cells, or PBMCs; the material itself was cDNA or gDNA.

V shed 7 bases and J 3 bases; nucleotides not matched to a gene: 12. CDR1 is MNHEY and CDR2 is SVGAGI in the germline V gene. The length of the CDR3 is 15 residues. In the original workflow: From reference gene primer amplification, estimates of nucleated cell counts were derived. Profiling relied on immunoSEQ multiplex PCR, and the TCRdb table lists in-frame clones only, not all of them. V and J calls and clone size come straight from that table; D and trimming were deduced from the DNA. The data contain about 230,000 clones, around 82% of them singletons. The sequenced material came from peripheral blood. This clonotype was obtained from a man at least 80 years old with acute or convalescent COVID-19. The chain carries TRBV6-5 and TRBJ2-7, with 7 bases aligning to TRBD1. The CDR3 region has the DNA TGTGCCAGCACCGAAGTCCGGACAGGACGCTACGAGCAGTACTTC. This codes for CASTEVRTGRYEQYF.